These T cell receptor beta chains were read from a single sample in a study of T cell responses to AZD1222 COVID-19 vaccine. Some clones are missing from TCRdb's copy, which holds only in-frame ones; the method was immunoSEQ multiplex PCR. The sample lists about 150,000 clones, 90% occurring once. Sequencing used peripheral blood, obtained on day 0 of AZD1222 vaccination. The source of these receptors is an adult in good health. CDR3s include the opening cysteine and the closing phenylalanine or tryptophan. Each record gives: D gene, J gene, clone size, V gene, CDR3 protein, CDR3 DNA. D genes are given only for firm matches. Part of the rows lack a size; the others show once, few, many or a class for expanded clones.

d_call: NA; j_call: TRBJ1-2; clone_size: NA; v_call: TRBV6-5; cdr3_aa: CASSLRGSGYTF; cdr3_nt: TGTGCCAGCAGCCTAAGGGGGAGCGGCTACACCTTC
d_call: NA; j_call: TRBJ2-7; clone_size: few; v_call: TRBV4-2; cdr3_aa: CASSQDTGGTYEQYF; cdr3_nt: TGTGCCAGCAGCCAAGACACGGGCGGGACCTACGAGCAGTACTTC
d_call: NA; j_call: TRBJ1-6; clone_size: NA; v_call: TRBV6-5; cdr3_aa: CASSYIQGLDSPLHF; cdr3_nt: TGTGCCAGCAGTTACATCCAGGGTTTGGATTCACCCCTCCACTTT
d_call: NA; j_call: TRBJ1-2; clone_size: NA; v_call: TRBV7-3; cdr3_aa: CASSRGEGANYGYTF; cdr3_nt: TGTGCCAGCAGCCGGGGCGAGGGGGCTAACTATGGCTACACCTTC
d_call: TRBD1; j_call: TRBJ2-1; clone_size: NA; v_call: TRBV2; cdr3_aa: CASRKGTGNYNEQFF; cdr3_nt: TGTGCCAGCAGAAAAGGGACAGGGAACTACAATGAGCAGTTCTTC
d_call: NA; j_call: TRBJ2-7; clone_size: NA; v_call: TRBV2; cdr3_aa: CASRRRGTYEQYF; cdr3_nt: TGTGCCAGCAGACGCCGGGGGACCTACGAGCAGTACTTC
d_call: TRBD1; j_call: TRBJ1-5; clone_size: NA; v_call: TRBV27; cdr3_aa: CATRGDTGVGNQPQHF; cdr3_nt: TGTGCCACCCGGGGTGATACAGGGGTGGGAAATCAGCCCCAGCATTTT
d_call: NA; j_call: TRBJ2-1; clone_size: once; v_call: TRBV18; cdr3_aa: CASSLLANEQFF; cdr3_nt: TGTGCCAGCTCGTTACTAGCAAATGAGCAGTTCTTC
d_call: NA; j_call: TRBJ1-6; clone_size: NA; v_call: TRBV7-9; cdr3_aa: CASRGRQNSPLHF; cdr3_nt: TGTGCCAGCAGAGGTCGACAGAATTCACCCCTCCACTTT
d_call: NA; j_call: TRBJ2-7; clone_size: NA; v_call: TRBV20-1; cdr3_aa: CSALGGTEQYF; cdr3_nt: TGCAGTGCTCTTGGGGGGACAGAGCAGTACTTC
d_call: NA; j_call: TRBJ1-1; clone_size: once; v_call: TRBV6-2/TRBV6-3; cdr3_aa: CASSTTGNTEAFF; cdr3_nt: TGTGCCAGCAGCACGACAGGGAACACTGAAGCTTTCTTT